Listed here are 21 T cell receptor beta chains from one sample, sequenced in a study of shared clonotypes between healthy human individuals (TCRdb year 2020). The library was obtained by the immunoSEQ multiplex PCR assay. TCRdb carries this immuneACCESS record with in-frame sequences only. Its versions omit some clonotypes, under half of them owing to an unresolved V gene in the studies checked, with the rest unexplained. The sample table lists around 95,000 clones, roughly 45% of them with a count of one. Around 15% of the sample is in the top ten clones. The sample was PBMCs. Source of these receptors: a woman between 40 and 50 years old in good health. Some clones in this sample may be carry-over from other donors' samples.

The V call is TRBV5-1, the J call TRBJ2-7; 7 bases line up with TRBD1. Germline V gene sequence: CDR1 SGHRS, CDR2 YFSETQ. The CDR3 sequence is 14 residues long. After removal of 0 bases from V and 2 bases from J, the junction contained 2 bases not matched to a gene. The CDR3 reads CASSLETGPYEQYF. CDR3 sequence (DNA): TGCGCCAGCAGCTTGGAGACAGGGCCCTACGAGCAGTACTTC.

This sequence joins TRBV9 and TRBJ2-1; no clear D. Trimming cost V 3 bases and J 0 bases, with 4 bases left between them. This CDR3 comprises 13 residues. The germline gives CDR1 SGDLS, CDR2 YYNGEE. The CDR3 region has the DNA TGTGCCAGCAGCGCCTCCTCCTACAATGAGCAGTTCTTC. It translates to CASSASSYNEQFF.

This chain's CDR3 is CSVSLGGPETQYF. In DNA, the CDR3 is TGCAGCGTTTCCCTAGGAGGTCCGGAGACCCAGTACTTC. The V gene is TRBV29-1, the J gene TRBJ2-5; a possible D gene is TRBD2 (5 bases). V dropped 5 bases and J dropped 5 bases, with 15 bases sitting between them. In germline, CDR1 is SQVTM, CDR2 ANQGSEA. The CDR3 is made up of 13 amino acids.

This rearrangement joins TRBV13 to TRBJ1-5; D perhaps matches TRBD1 (6 bases). The germline V and J ends were trimmed by 5 bases and 0 bases, with 11 bases remaining between them. Germline CDR1 is PRHDT and CDR2 is FYEKMQ (reference sequence). The CDR3 extends over 15 amino acids. The CDR3 DNA follows: TGTGCCAGCAGCCGGGGGCACCTTAGCAATCAGCCCCAGCATTTT. Its protein product is CASSRGHLSNQPQHF. Together with reference TRBV13 and TRBJ1-5, the CDR3 gives the full variable domain: AAGVIQSPRHLIKEKRETATLKCYPIPRHDTVYWYQQGPGQDPQFLISFYEKMQSDKGSIPDRFSAQQFSDYHSELNMSSLELGDSALYFCASSRGHLSNQPQHFGDGTRLSIL.

This clone showed up just a few times. The J gene is TRBJ1-4, the V gene TRBV19; tentative D call: TRBD1 (6 bases). The V end was cut by 10 bases, the J end by 11 bases, with 23 bases between. This CDR3 has 14 amino acids. Per the germline V gene, CDR1 is LNHDA and CDR2 is SQIVND (reference sequence). CDR3 DNA: TGTGCCACCTCCGTGGGGGGGGCAGAAGAGAAACTGTTTTTT. The encoded protein is CATSVGGAEEKLFF.

This clone was seen ten or more times. The gene calls are TRBV7-9 and TRBJ2-2, with 10 positions matching TRBD1. The CDR3 spans 14 residues. With V trimmed by 3 bases and J by 6 bases, 1 base remained unmatched. Germline loops: CDR1 SEHNR, CDR2 FQNEAQ (reference sequence). The CDR3 sequence: CASSLGTGAGELFF. The CDR3 DNA reads as TGTGCCAGCAGCTTGGGGACAGGGGCCGGGGAGCTGTTTTTT.

This chain links TRBV5-1 with TRBJ2-7; TRBD2 is a possible D gene (6 bases). There are 15 residues in the CDR3. Germline values: CDR1 SGHRS, CDR2 YFSETQ. Between the trimmed V and J ends, which lost 0 bases and 3 bases, there was a span of 13 bases. The CDR3 sequence: CASSLGRGPFYEQYF. The CDR3 coding sequence is TGCGCCAGCAGCTTGGGGAGGGGCCCGTTCTACGAGCAGTACTTC.

The V call is TRBV7-2, the J call TRBJ2-5; 11 positions match TRBD2. Unmatched junction bases numbered 2, after V lost 8 bases and J lost 0 bases. The CDR3 is made up of 14 amino acids. Germline CDR1 and CDR2: SGHTA and FQGNSA. The CDR3 sequence: CASGGLADQETQYF. The CDR3 DNA reads TGTGCCAGCGGGGGACTAGCGGACCAAGAGACCCAGTACTTC.

This clone has a count of ten or more. The gene calls are TRBV4-3 and TRBJ2-3; 11 positions agree with TRBD2. Germline assignment: CDR1 LGHNA and CDR2 YSLEER. CDR3 length: 15 amino acids. V shed 4 bases and J 4 bases; nucleotides not matched to a gene: 4. The CDR3 region is CASSPIAGGADTQYF. The CDR3 DNA reads TGCGCCAGCAGCCCAATAGCGGGAGGGGCAGATACGCAGTATTTT.

As for this clone: This may come from a read error, since a much larger clone is one base off. In the same sample, other DNA sequences code for this CDR3. The gene calls are TRBV19 and TRBJ2-7, with D possibly TRBD2 on 6 matching bases. Germline-derived CDR1 and CDR2 are LNHDA and SQIVND (reference sequence). The V and J ends lost 11 bases and 2 bases respectively, with 19 bases between them. The CDR3 spans 14 residues. The CDR3 bases are TGTGCCGAACCTGCGGCTAGCGCGGCCTACGAGCAGTACTTC. As protein: CAEPAASAAYEQYF.

The sample holds many counts of this clone. The rearrangement links TRBV5-6 to TRBJ2-7; D gene unclear. The CDR3 runs 15 residues. V shed 2 bases and J shed 2 bases, with 14 bases lying between them. Germline CDR1 is SGHDT and CDR2 is YYEEEE. The CDR3 sequence: CASSFRGTVTYEQYF. CDR3 nucleotides: TGTGCCAGCAGCTTTCGCGGAACAGTCACCTACGAGCAGTACTTC.

This chain uses TRBV2 with TRBJ1-4, with D uncertain. This CDR3 is 13 amino acids long. Trimming pared 2 bases from V and 7 bases from J, leaving 8 bases between. CDR1 and CDR2 from the germline V gene are SNHLY and FYNNEI. The CDR3 bases are TGTGCCAGCAGTGAATGGTGGGGTGAAAAACTGTTTTTT. As protein: CASSEWWGEKLFF. The full variable domain, rest sourced from reference TRBV2 and TRBJ1-4, is EPEVTQTPSHQVTQMGQEVILRCVPISNHLYFYWYRQILGQKVEFLVSFYNNEISEKSEIFDDQFSVERPDGSNFTLKIRSTKLEDSAMYFCASSEWWGEKLFFGSGTQLSVL.

The rearrangement uses TRBV27 and TRBJ2-2; tentatively, D is TRBD2 (5 bases). V lost 1 base, J lost 0 bases, and 9 bases lay in between. In germline, CDR1 is MNHEY, CDR2 SMNVEV (reference sequence). The CDR3 sequence is 16 residues long. CDR3 nucleotides: TGTGCCAGCAGTTTATACTCGGGATCGAACACCGGGGAGCTGTTTTTT. This codes for CASSLYSGSNTGELFF.

The V call is TRBV18, the J call TRBJ1-2; perhaps TRBD1 as D (5 bases). The CDR3 has 13 residues. CDR1 and CDR2 (germline): KGHSH, LQKENI. With 1 base removed from V and 8 bases from J, the gap between germline ends came to 11 bases. CDR3 loop: CASSPRPGDGYTF. The CDR3 DNA is TGTGCCAGCTCACCACGCCCTGGGGACGGCTACACCTTC. Full variable domain (rest looked up from reference TRBV18 and TRBJ1-2): NAGVMQNPRHLVRRRGQEARLRCSPMKGHSHVYWYRQLPEEGLKFMVYLQKENIIDESGMPKERFSAEFPKEGPSILRIQQVVRGDSAAYFCASSPRPGDGYTFGSGTRLTVV.

The chain recombines TRBV29-1 with TRBJ2-1, with no clear D. From germline, CDR1 is SQVTM and CDR2 ANQGSEA. Trimming took off 6 bases at V and 8 bases at J, with 17 bases between the two ends. This CDR3 contains 13 residues. CDR3 loop: CSVALYRIDEQFF. The CDR3 DNA reads as TGCAGCGTGGCACTTTACCGTATCGATGAGCAGTTCTTC.

In DNA, the CDR3 is TGCGCCAGCAGGTCCACGACCGCCACAGATACGCAGTATTTT. As protein: CASRSTTATDTQYF. The rearrangement joins TRBV5-1 to TRBJ2-3, with D unresolved. In germline, CDR1 is SGHRS, CDR2 YFSETQ. Deletions cut 5 bases from V and 2 bases from J, with 12 bases between. The CDR3 spans 14 residues.

This clone was found a few times. The chain joins TRBV6-1 to TRBJ2-5; 9 bases are shared with TRBD1. After removal of 6 bases from V and 6 bases from J, the junction contained 11 bases not matched to a gene. Germline CDR1 is MNHNS and CDR2 is SASEGT. The CDR3 has 15 amino acids. CDR3 coding DNA: TGTGCCAGCAGAGAACAGGGACAGGGTTCCAAGACCCAGTACTTC. It specifies CASREQGQGSKTQYF.

In regard to this clone: A far larger clone is one base from this, pointing to a likely read error. V gene TRBV14 combines with J gene TRBJ2-2; D might be TRBD2 (6 bases). Trimming removed 2 bases from V and 0 bases from J, with 7 bases in between. CDR1 SGHDN and CDR2 FVKESK come from the germline V gene. CDR3 length: 15 residues. The CDR3 here is CASSQRLANTGELFF. The CDR3 DNA reads TGTGCCAGCAGCCAAAGACTAGCGAACACCGGGGAGCTGTTTTTT.

This clone was picked up many times. This chain links TRBV29-1 with TRBJ2-5; maybe TRBD2 (6 bases). The CDR3 covers 14 residues. Trimming shortened V by 3 bases and J by 1 base, and 12 bases separated the two germline ends. Germline-derived CDR1 and CDR2 are SQVTM and ANQGSEA. CDR3 DNA: TGCAGCGTTGATGAGGGAGGTATCCAAGAGACCCAGTACTTC. Protein product: CSVDEGGIQETQYF.

Here the CDR3 DNA reads TGTGCCTGGACCGCCCTTAGGGGCGGCGATGAGCAGTTCTTC. Protein product: CAWTALRGGDEQFF. V is TRBV30 and J is TRBJ2-1; possibly TRBD1 for D (5 bases). This CDR3 spans 14 amino acids. V lost 4 bases and J 8 bases, leaving 18 bases between the germline ends. The V gene's germline CDR1 is GTSNPN and CDR2 SVGIG (reference sequence).

V and J are TRBV30 and TRBJ2-1, with no clear D. Germline assignment: CDR1 GTSNPN and CDR2 SVGIG (reference sequence). The CDR3 has 11 amino acids. Trimming took off 8 bases at V and 10 bases at J, with 15 bases between the two ends. CDR3 amino acids: CAGRPLGEQFF. The CDR3 bases are TGTGCCGGCCGCCCATTAGGGGAGCAGTTCTTC.